These 26 T cell receptor beta chains originate from one sample sequenced in a study of blood T cell repertoires in COVID-19. Measured with immunoSEQ multiplex PCR; TCRdb has only the in-frame clones, and not every one. Among around 130,000 clones listed, 84% were seen once. Sequenced material: peripheral blood. These receptors were obtained from a human donor in a cohort sampled during active COVID-19.

The chain joins TRBV9 to TRBJ2-2; 7 bases match TRBD2. In germline, CDR1 is SGDLS, CDR2 YYNGEE. The CDR3 has 17 residues. The V segment lost 4 bases and the J segment 5 bases; nucleotides outside the gene matches: 14. In nucleotides, the CDR3 is TGTGCCAGCAGCTTCGCAGCGGGCGGGGGAATAACCGGGGAGCTGTTTTTT. Translated: CASSFAAGGGITGELFF.

The chain has TRBV11-2 and TRBJ2-5; no reliable D call. The CDR3 has 13 residues. V gave up 5 bases and J gave up 1 base, with 8 bases separating them. Germline V gene lookup returns CDR1 SGHAT and CDR2 FQNNGV. CDR3 residues: CASSPELQETQYF. The CDR3 coding sequence is TGTGCCAGCAGCCCCGAGCTCCAAGAGACCCAGTACTTC.

This clone was seen a handful of times. The V and J genes are TRBV18 and TRBJ1-1; 7 bases are shared with TRBD1. The CDR3 loop spans 16 amino acids. V shed 0 bases and J 0 bases; nucleotides not matched to a gene: 4. Germline CDR1 reads KGHSH; CDR2 reads LQKENI. CDR3 coding DNA: TGTGCCAGCTCACCACCGGTCAGGGGGATGAACACTGAAGCTTTCTTT. Amino acid sequence: CASSPPVRGMNTEAFF.

V is TRBV6-2 or TRBV6-3 and J is TRBJ2-7, with TRBD2 identical over 8 bases. From germline, CDR1 is MNHEY and CDR2 SVGEGT. This CDR3 comprises 14 residues. V shed 6 bases, J shed 3 bases, and the junction held 7 bases outside the gene matches. The CDR3 spells CASSRLARNYEQYF. The CDR3 DNA is TGTGCCAGCAGCAGACTAGCGAGAAACTACGAGCAGTACTTC.

The chain employs TRBV20-1 and TRBJ2-2; 7 bases are a match to TRBD2. Germline-derived CDR1 and CDR2 are DFQATT and SNEGSKA (reference sequence). Trimming took 3 bases from V and 5 from J; bases not matched to a gene: 21. The CDR3 has 19 amino acids. CDR3 in DNA: TGCAGTGCTAGTAGACCCCACCGCCGCGGGGGAACCATGACCGGGGAGCTGTTTTTT. It translates to CSASRPHRRGGTMTGELFF.

V gene TRBV7-9 combines with J gene TRBJ2-1; 9 bases are a match to TRBD1. The CDR3 sequence is 16 residues long. The germline V gene encodes CDR1 SEHNR and CDR2 FQNEAQ (reference sequence). V gave up 5 bases and J gave up 5 bases; unmatched junction bases: 10. This chain's CDR3 is CASSLQQGAGDNEQFF. The CDR3 bases are TGTGCCAGCAGCCTCCAACAGGGGGCGGGGGACAATGAGCAGTTCTTC.

This chain uses TRBV19 with TRBJ1-5; no firm D call. This CDR3 is built from 14 residues. Looked up from germline, CDR1 is LNHDA and CDR2 is SQIVND (reference sequence). The V gene lost 8 bases and the J gene lost 3 bases, with 14 bases spanning the gap. CDR3 residues: CASVAPGSNQPQHF. Here the CDR3 DNA reads TGTGCCAGTGTCGCTCCGGGATCCAATCAGCCCCAGCATTTT.

The chain is built from TRBV9 and TRBJ1-2; no definite D call. The V end lost 0 bases, the J end lost 0 bases, and 9 bases lay between the germline ends. The CDR3 spans 15 residues. The V gene's germline CDR1 is SGDLS and CDR2 YYNGEE. The CDR3: CASSVGSQANYGYTF. The CDR3 coding sequence is TGTGCCAGCAGCGTAGGGAGTCAAGCTAACTATGGCTACACCTTC.

The V gene is TRBV7-9, the J gene TRBJ2-3; D possibly corresponds to TRBD2 (5 bases). The germline gives CDR1 SEHNR, CDR2 FQNEAQ (reference sequence). CDR3 length: 12 residues. The V end was cut by 5 bases, the J end by 5 bases, with 8 bases between. CDR3 loop: CASSRTVDTQYF. CDR3 nucleotide sequence: TGTGCCAGCAGCAGGACTGTAGATACGCAGTATTTT. The full variable domain, with the rest looked up from reference TRBV7-9 and TRBJ2-3, is DTGVSQNPRHKITKRGQNVTFRCDPISEHNRLYWYRQTLGQGPEFLTYFQNEAQLEKSRLLSDRFSAERPKGSFSTLEIQRTEQGDSAMYLCASSRTVDTQYFGPGTRLTVL.

The chain has TRBV5-4 and TRBJ1-4, with D hard to call. Germline values: CDR1 SGHNT, CDR2 YYREEE (reference sequence). V was trimmed by 2 bases and J by 6 bases, leaving 11 bases between them. This CDR3 spans 14 amino acids. CDR3 DNA sequence: TGTGCCAGCAGCTTAAGAAGCGAGTATGAAAAACTGTTTTTT. Translation gives CASSLRSEYEKLFF.

The count of this clone is one. The chain combines TRBV10-3 with TRBJ1-1; the D is unclear. V lost 5 bases, J lost 4 bases, and 8 bases lay in between. CDR1 is ENHRY and CDR2 is SYGVKD in the germline V gene. The CDR3 length is 12 residues. CDR3 sequence: CAISRDGTEAFF. CDR3 nucleotides: TGTGCCATCAGTCGGGATGGCACTGAAGCTTTCTTT.

The V and J genes are TRBV7-9 and TRBJ2-7, with 11 bases lining up with TRBD2. V shed 0 bases and J 1 base; nucleotides not matched to a gene: 2. The germline CDR1 and CDR2 sequences are SEHNR and FQNEAQ (reference sequence). The CDR3 is 16 residues long. The DNA for the CDR3 is TGTGCCAGCAGCTTAGCGCTAGCGGGGGGTTCCTACGAGCAGTACTTC. It specifies CASSLALAGGSYEQYF.

In the case of this clone: An end of the junction differs from the germline gene, which may be a read error. V and J are TRBV7-8 and TRBJ2-7; TRBD1 aligns across 10 bases. The germline V gene encodes CDR1 SGHVS and CDR2 FQNEAQ. The CDR3 runs 12 residues. CDR3 loop: CASSLYSGTGVF. CDR3 in DNA: TGTGCCAGCAGCTTATATTCCGGGACAGGGGTCTTC.

The V and J genes are TRBV7-2 and TRBJ1-1; D possibly corresponds to TRBD1 (6 bases). V was cut by 1 base and J by 6 bases, with 6 bases left in between. This CDR3 is 12 amino acids long. CDR1 is SGHTA and CDR2 is FQGNSA in the germline V gene. In DNA form, the CDR3 reads TGTGCCAGCAGCTTAGACAGGGCTGAAGCTTTCTTT. Translation: CASSLDRAEAFF.

The genes are TRBV6-1 and TRBJ1-2; D possibly corresponds to TRBD1 (5 bases). The CDR3 is 20 amino acids. In germline, CDR1 is MNHNS, CDR2 SASEGT. Trimming pared 0 bases from V and 4 bases from J, leaving 27 bases between. CDR3 sequence reads: CASSEALGGIGGGLTYGYTF. The CDR3 DNA reads TGTGCCAGCAGTGAAGCGCTGGGTGGGATCGGGGGTGGACTTACCTATGGCTACACCTTC.

The chain is built from TRBV5-4 and TRBJ2-3, with 9 bases lining up with TRBD2. The CDR3 sequence is 18 residues long. Germline CDR1 reads SGHNT; CDR2 reads YYREEE (reference sequence). With 4 bases clipped from V and 1 base from J, the junction kept 13 bases outside the gene matches. The CDR3 bases are TGTGCCAGCAGCCGACCCGCGGGGGGGCCTCCTCGCACAGATACGCAGTATTTT. Translating it yields CASSRPAGGPPRTDTQYF.

The chain uses TRBV5-4 and TRBJ1-1; 7 nucleotides agree with TRBD1. CDR3 length: 14 amino acids. The germline V gene encodes CDR1 SGHNT and CDR2 YYREEE (reference sequence). Trimming removed 4 bases from V and 1 base from J; junction bases left unmatched: 4. CDR3 in amino acids: CASSRNRGNTEAFF. CDR3 nucleotide sequence: TGTGCCAGCAGCAGAAACAGGGGGAACACTGAAGCTTTCTTT.

The chain couples TRBV21-1 to TRBJ1-1; TRBD1, the table's D call, lacks a check against the DNA. TRBV21-1 is annotated as a pseudogene. CDR3 length: 15 residues. The CDR3, as DNA: TGTGCCAGCAGCGGAAGGACACGGATAGACACTGAAGCTTTCTTT. Its protein is CASSGRTRIDTEAFF.

The J gene is TRBJ1-1, the V gene TRBV3-1 (or the pseudogene TRBV3-2), with D perhaps TRBD1 (5 bases). The CDR3 totals 14 residues. The V gene lost 4 bases and the J gene lost 4 bases, with 13 bases spanning the gap. Germline CDR1 and CDR2: LGHDT and YNNKEL (reference sequence). Here the CDR3 DNA reads TGTGCCAGCAGCCCCCACCAGGGAGGCACTGAAGCTTTCTTT. It codes for CASSPHQGGTEAFF.

The chain has TRBV3-1 (or the pseudogene TRBV3-2) and TRBJ2-3; tentatively, D is TRBD2 (6 bases). Germline values: CDR1 LGHDT, CDR2 YNNKEL (reference sequence). V dropped 5 bases and J dropped 2 bases, with 14 bases sitting between them. CDR3 size: 15 residues. As DNA, the CDR3 is TGTGCCAGCAGCTATGGGACTCGGTTCACAGATACGCAGTATTTT. It is translated as CASSYGTRFTDTQYF.

The chain couples TRBV11-3 to TRBJ2-3; 15 bases map to TRBD2. The CDR3 totals 17 residues. CDR1 is SGHNT and CDR2 is YENEEA in the germline V gene. The V segment lost 5 bases and the J segment 4 bases; nucleotides outside the gene matches: 7. The CDR3 bases are TGTGCCAGCAGCCTCCGGACTAGCGGGGGGGCCCCAGATACGCAGTATTTT. It is translated as CASSLRTSGGAPDTQYF.

The chain recombines TRBV3-1 (or the pseudogene TRBV3-2) with TRBJ2-4; 15 nucleotides agree with TRBD2. Germline V gives CDR1 LGHDT, CDR2 YNNKEL (reference sequence). The CDR3 extends over 17 amino acids. V lost 4 bases to trimming and J lost 2 bases; unmatched junction nucleotides: 3. CDR3 DNA: TGTGCCAGCAGCCTCGGGACTAGCGGGGGGTCCAAAAACATTCAGTACTTC. Translated, it gives CASSLGTSGGSKNIQYF.

This chain links TRBV9 with TRBJ2-1; TRBD2 aligns across 9 bases. V lost 0 bases, J lost 9 bases, and 7 bases stayed unmatched. Germline-derived CDR1 and CDR2 are SGDLS and YYNGEE. The CDR3 runs to 15 residues. CDR3 bases: TGTGCCAGCAGCGTAGAAGCGGGGGGCAGGGGTGAGCAGTTCTTC. Translated, it gives CASSVEAGGRGEQFF. The whole variable domain, filled in from reference TRBV9 and TRBJ2-1, reads DSGVTQTPKHLITATGQRVTLRCSPRSGDLSVYWYQQSLDQGLQFLIQYYNGEERAKGNILERFSAQQFPDLHSELNLSSLELGDSALYFCASSVEAGGRGEQFFGPGTRLTVL.

The chain has TRBV7-2 and TRBJ2-7; TRBD1 matches 9 bases. Germline V CDR1 and CDR2: SGHTA, FQGNSA. CDR3 size: 15 residues. Trimming took 1 base from V and 3 from J; bases not matched to a gene: 4. The CDR3 spells CASSLVMGQGYEQYF. DNA for the CDR3: TGTGCCAGCAGCTTAGTAATGGGACAGGGCTACGAGCAGTACTTC.

This clone has only one observation. This chain links TRBV30 with TRBJ2-7; no clear D. Germline loops: CDR1 GTSNPN, CDR2 SVGIG (reference sequence). Trimming left V 3 bases short and J 3 bases short, with 9 bases between. CDR3 size: 12 residues. CDR3 residues: CAWRGPNYEQYF. The DNA of the CDR3 is TGTGCCTGGAGGGGCCCCAACTACGAGCAGTACTTC.

As to this clone: At one end, the junction sequence differs from germline, possibly due to a read error. The chain recombines TRBV5-6 with TRBJ2-5; D is possibly TRBD2 (6 bases). Germline CDR1 is SGHDT and CDR2 is YYEEEE. CDR3 size: 14 residues. The CDR3 reads CASRLPGLQETQYF. The CDR3 nucleotides are TGTGCCAGCCGCTTACCGGGACTCCAAGAGACCCAGTACTTC.